These 11 T cell receptor beta chains came from one sample sequenced in a study of shared clonotypes between healthy human individuals. Using immunoSEQ multiplex PCR, the repertoire was profiled, and TCRdb retains in-frame clones only, with some absent. The sample records 2,500,000 or so clones, roughly 93% being singletons. The sample taken for sequencing was naive CD4+ T cells from PBMCs. Stated subset: CD45RA+ positively selected. The receptors come from a man between 18 and 29 years old in good health. Some clones in this sample may be carry-over from other donors' samples.

The rearrangement links TRBV5-1 to TRBJ2-2; TRBD1 is a possible D gene (6 bases). Germline CDR1 SGHRS, CDR2 YFSETQ. V shed 4 bases and J shed 5 bases, with 15 bases lying between them. This CDR3 is built from 15 residues. CDR3 coding DNA: TGCGCCAGCAGCGGGGGACACCTGGGGACCGGGGAGCTGTTTTTT. This translates into CASSGGHLGTGELFF.

V is TRBV20-1 and J is TRBJ2-7; D remains ambiguous. Germline CDR1 DFQATT, CDR2 SNEGSKA (reference sequence). The V gene lost 6 bases and the J gene lost 5 bases, with 11 bases spanning the gap. This CDR3 is built from 11 residues. In DNA, the CDR3 is TGCAGTGCCCCAGAGTACCACGAGCAGTACTTC. Translating gives CSAPEYHEQYF.

V is TRBV4-1 and J is TRBJ2-1, with D possibly TRBD2 on 6 matching bases. There are 15 residues in the CDR3. The germline V and J ends were trimmed by 1 base and 5 bases, with 12 bases remaining between them. Germline CDR1 reads MGHRA; CDR2 reads YSYEKL. CDR3 region: CASSQGLGDHNEQFF. CDR3 nucleotides: TGCGCCAGCAGCCAAGGACTAGGGGATCACAATGAGCAGTTCTTC.

A remark on this clone: Additional DNA sequences in this sample encode the identical CDR3. The chain employs TRBV28 and TRBJ1-2, with D unresolved. CDR3 length: 12 residues. The germline V and J ends were trimmed by 3 bases and 4 bases, with 6 bases remaining between them. CDR1 and CDR2 from the germline V gene are MDHEN and SYDVKM. In DNA form, the CDR3 reads TGTGCCAGCAGTTTTCAGAGCTATGGCTACACCTTC. This gives the protein CASSFQSYGYTF.

The V gene is TRBV5-1, the J gene TRBJ2-2; TRBD1 matches 7 bases. The CDR3 consists of 15 residues. The germline V gene encodes CDR1 SGHRS and CDR2 YFSETQ. Trimming at V came to 4 bases and at J to 5 bases, leaving 8 bases not matched to a gene. The CDR3 DNA follows: TGCGCCAGCAGCCCCGGGACAGTAACAACCGGGGAGCTGTTTTTT. It specifies CASSPGTVTTGELFF.

V gene TRBV15 combines with J gene TRBJ1-3; D is ambiguous. The V gene lost 0 bases and the J gene lost 0 bases, with 6 bases spanning the gap. The CDR3 consists of 15 residues. Looked up from germline, CDR1 is LNHNV and CDR2 is YYDKDF (reference sequence). The CDR3 spells CATSRDPISGNTIYF. The CDR3 DNA follows: TGTGCCACCAGCAGAGATCCCATCTCTGGAAACACCATATATTTT.

The chain has TRBV28 and TRBJ2-1; TRBD1 matches at 11 bases. The trim removed 7 bases at V and 7 bases at J, leaving 6 bases unmatched. The length of the CDR3 is 14 residues. Germline lookup yields CDR1 MDHEN and CDR2 SYDVKM. CDR3 amino acids: CASNPRDRGNEQFF. CDR3 in DNA: TGTGCCAGCAACCCTCGGGACAGGGGGAATGAGCAGTTCTTC. Filled out from reference TRBV28 and TRBJ2-1, the complete variable domain reads DVKVTQSSRYLVKRTGEKVFLECVQDMDHENMFWYRQDPGLGLRLIYFSYDVKMKEKGDIPEGYSVSREKKERFSLILESASTNQTSMYLCASNPRDRGNEQFFGPGTRLTVL.

This chain uses TRBV4-2 with TRBJ1-1; D possibly corresponds to TRBD1 (5 bases). Trimming shortened V by 3 bases and J by 0 bases, and 11 bases separated the two germline ends. The CDR3 is made up of 15 amino acids. CDR1 and CDR2 (germline): LGHNA, YNFKEQ. This CDR3 is CASSHSGGMNTEAFF. CDR3 in DNA: TGTGCCAGCAGCCACTCTGGGGGGATGAACACTGAAGCTTTCTTT.

The chain joins TRBV14 to TRBJ1-1; TRBD1 matches 9 bases. The germline gives CDR1 SGHDN, CDR2 FVKESK. The CDR3 has 15 amino acids. The V gene end was trimmed by 4 bases and the J gene end by 4 bases; junction bases not matched to a gene: 7. This chain's CDR3 is CASSPDRGRITEAFF. The CDR3 bases are TGTGCCAGCAGCCCGGACAGGGGTCGGATCACTGAAGCTTTCTTT. Looking up the rest from reference TRBV14 and TRBJ1-1 gives the full variable domain: EAGVTQFPSHSVIEKGQTVTLRCDPISGHDNLYWYRRVMGKEIKFLLHFVKESKQDESGMPNNRFLAERTGGTYSTLKVQPAELEDSGVYFCASSPDRGRITEAFFGQGTRLTVV.

Notes on this clone: Different DNA sequences within this sample yield the same CDR3. The J gene is TRBJ2-3, the V gene TRBV5-1, with D possibly TRBD1 on 5 matching bases. This CDR3 is 14 amino acids long. V was shortened by 0 bases and J by 3 bases, with 8 bases between the two germline ends. Germline CDR1 SGHRS, CDR2 YFSETQ. CDR3 bases: TGCGCCAGCAGCTTGGGCAGGGTAACAGATACGCAGTATTTT. This translates into CASSLGRVTDTQYF.

The gene calls are TRBV28 and TRBJ1-5, with D possibly matching TRBD1 (5 bases). CDR3 length equals 15 residues. V lost 3 bases and J 5 bases, leaving 14 bases between the germline ends. Looked up from germline, CDR1 is MDHEN and CDR2 is SYDVKM. The CDR3 loop reads CASSFGGEVYQPQHF. DNA for the CDR3: TGTGCCAGCAGTTTCGGGGGAGAGGTATATCAGCCCCAGCATTTT.